The rows below give T cell receptor beta chains drawn from one sample of a study of blood T cell repertoires in COVID-19. The table came from immunoSEQ multiplex PCR; TCRdb's copy has only in-frame clones and leaves some out. The table includes about 26,000 clones, 82% detected once. Specimen: peripheral blood. These receptors all stem from a human donor in a cohort sampled during active COVID-19. Both conserved end residues are part of each CDR3. Each record gives: clone size, D gene, V gene, J gene, CDR3 protein. A D gene is named only where the DNA matches it firmly. Clone size, where shown, is once, few, many, or a class for clones that have expanded.

clone size: NA; D gene: TRBD1; V gene: TRBV7-9; J gene: TRBJ1-2; CDR3 protein: CASSLSQGTGGFYGYTF
clone size: NA; D gene: NA; V gene: TRBV28; J gene: TRBJ1-1; CDR3 protein: CASSIMNTEAFF
clone size: NA; D gene: TRBD1; V gene: TRBV9; J gene: TRBJ1-1; CDR3 protein: CASSRDPGGRGTEAFF
clone size: NA; D gene: TRBD1; V gene: TRBV5-1; J gene: TRBJ1-5; CDR3 protein: CASSLGTGRHQPQHF
clone size: NA; D gene: NA; V gene: TRBV20-1; J gene: TRBJ1-2; CDR3 protein: CSAPLPYGYTF
clone size: NA; D gene: NA; V gene: TRBV7-9; J gene: TRBJ1-1; CDR3 protein: CASSLASITPEAFF
clone size: few; D gene: NA; V gene: TRBV5-1; J gene: TRBJ1-6; CDR3 protein: CASSLGGTDSPLHF
clone size: few; D gene: NA; V gene: TRBV6-5; J gene: TRBJ2-2; CDR3 protein: CASSYSPASAGELFF
clone size: NA; D gene: NA; V gene: TRBV27; J gene: TRBJ2-5; CDR3 protein: CASSSQGETQYF
clone size: few; D gene: NA; V gene: TRBV19; J gene: TRBJ1-3; CDR3 protein: CASSIGHRDYGNTIYF
clone size: NA; D gene: NA; V gene: TRBV27; J gene: TRBJ2-1; CDR3 protein: CASSSTPERLYNEQFF
clone size: NA; D gene: NA; V gene: TRBV9; J gene: TRBJ1-4; CDR3 protein: CASSLGGGRPNEKLFF
clone size: NA; D gene: NA; V gene: TRBV5-6; J gene: TRBJ1-6; CDR3 protein: CASTSQGLTGSPLHF
clone size: NA; D gene: TRBD1; V gene: TRBV18; J gene: TRBJ2-1; CDR3 protein: CASSPQGADNEQFF
clone size: NA; D gene: NA; V gene: TRBV12-3/TRBV12-4; J gene: TRBJ1-2; CDR3 protein: CASSPQANYGYTF
clone size: few; D gene: TRBD1; V gene: TRBV6-5; J gene: TRBJ1-3; CDR3 protein: CASRPNRGSGNTIYF
clone size: NA; D gene: TRBD2; V gene: TRBV5-1; J gene: TRBJ2-3; CDR3 protein: CASARELAGALADTQYF
clone size: NA; D gene: NA; V gene: TRBV3-1/TRBV3-2; J gene: TRBJ2-7; CDR3 protein: CASSSTGSGEQYF
clone size: NA; D gene: TRBD2; V gene: TRBV4-3; J gene: TRBJ2-1; CDR3 protein: CASSQAGTKNEQFF
clone size: NA; D gene: TRBD1; V gene: TRBV28; J gene: TRBJ1-1; CDR3 protein: CASSFLPGQGSSFF
clone size: few; D gene: TRBD2; V gene: TRBV4-3; J gene: TRBJ2-1; CDR3 protein: CASSQDTGRGSGEQFF
clone size: NA; D gene: TRBD2; V gene: TRBV15; J gene: TRBJ2-7; CDR3 protein: CATSRDRIAGMTYEQYF
clone size: NA; D gene: NA; V gene: TRBV4-3; J gene: TRBJ1-5; CDR3 protein: CASSQEVQMGGGHQPQHF
clone size: NA; D gene: TRBD2; V gene: TRBV29-1; J gene: TRBJ2-1; CDR3 protein: CSPGGANEQFF
clone size: NA; D gene: NA; V gene: TRBV29-1; J gene: TRBJ1-4; CDR3 protein: CSVEQTGLEKLFF
clone size: NA; D gene: TRBD1; V gene: TRBV9; J gene: TRBJ2-7; CDR3 protein: CASSANTGTGGEQYF
clone size: NA; D gene: NA; V gene: TRBV5-4; J gene: TRBJ1-5; CDR3 protein: CASSLGGQRNQPQHF